The 9 T cell receptor beta chains presented below share a single source sample, sequenced in a study of T cells in Graves' hyperthyroidism and ophthalmopathy. Amplification of TCR beta CDR3 regions used RNA as the template. RT-PCR in the first round (using the HTBI primer set) targeted the TCR CDR3. One entry per CDR3 protein, called by TCRdb with MiXCR from the multiplex PCR reads. This table has hundreds of thousands of distinct CDR3 sequences, approximately 15% appearing once. Sequencing used blood. Receptors were obtained from a woman aged 55-70 years with Graves' ophthalmopathy.

At least ten counts were recorded for this clonotype. The chain has TRBV6-2 or TRBV6-3 and TRBJ2-7; 8 bases align to TRBD1. Germline assignment: CDR1 MNHEY and CDR2 SVGEGT. This CDR3 region has 14 residues. Trimming cost V 7 bases and J 4 bases; bases outside gene matches: 9. The DNA of the CDR3 is TGTGCCAGCAAACTCGGGACAGGCGGTTACGAGCAGTACTTC. Translated, it gives CASKLGTGGYEQYF.

Comment on this clonotype: A read error may account for a junction end that differs from germline. This chain uses TRBV18 with TRBJ2-5, with TRBD1 identical over 11 bases. In germline, CDR1 is KGHSH, CDR2 LQKENI. The CDR3 is 15 amino acids. This CDR3 is CVSSHGQGAYETQYF. The CDR3 DNA reads TGTGTCAGCTCTCATGGACAGGGGGCATACGAGACCCAGTACTTC.

The chain recombines TRBV7-2 with TRBJ1-1; D gene unclear. V lost 2 bases and J 3 bases, leaving 7 bases between the germline ends. The CDR3 contains 13 residues. The germline gives CDR1 SGHTA, CDR2 FQGNSA. This CDR3 is CASSLPPDTEAFF. The CDR3, as DNA: TGTGCCAGCAGCTTACCCCCTGACACTGAAGCTTTCTTT. Using reference TRBV7-2 and TRBJ1-1 for the parts outside the CDR3, the full variable domain is GAGVSQSPSNKVTEKGKDVELRCDPISGHTALYWYRQSLGQGLEFLIYFQGNSAPDKSGLPSDRFSAERTGGSVSTLTIQRTQQEDSAVYLCASSLPPDTEAFFGQGTRLTVV.

This clonotype was counted between two and nine times. The chain recombines TRBV10-3 with TRBJ2-2, with D perhaps TRBD1 (7 bases). The germline CDR1 and CDR2 sequences are ENHRY and SYGVKD. V was clipped by 4 bases and J by 6 bases, with 21 bases between them. This CDR3 is built from 17 residues. For the CDR3, the DNA is TGTGCCATCAGTGGGGCGCCAGCAGGGGGGACGGCCGGGGAGCTGTTTTTT. Its translation is CAISGAPAGGTAGELFF.

The table lists this clonotype with many counts. The V and J genes are TRBV20-1 and TRBJ2-7; 7 nucleotides match TRBD1. The CDR3 runs 13 residues. The J segment lost 1 base and the V segment lost 0 bases, leaving 0 bases of the junction unmatched. Germline values: CDR1 DFQATT, CDR2 SNEGSKA (reference sequence). CDR3 sequence (DNA): TGCAGTGCTAGAGAGGACAGGTCCTACGAGCAGTACTTC. This encodes CSAREDRSYEQYF.

This clonotype was observed many times. The chain combines TRBV7-2 with TRBJ2-1; the match to TRBD2 covers 7 bases. The CDR3 is 15 residues long. CDR1 and CDR2 from the germline V gene are SGHTA and FQGNSA. V lost 0 bases and J lost 4; bases outside the gene matches: 3. The CDR3 loop is CASSLALAEYNEQFF. CDR3 coding DNA: TGTGCCAGCAGCTTAGCTCTAGCGGAGTACAATGAGCAGTTCTTC.

As regards this clonotype: A read error is possible here, since a much larger clone lies one base away. In this CDR3 the conserved last residue, phenylalanine or tryptophan, is missing, so a read error is likely. The chain carries TRBV6-2 or TRBV6-3 and TRBJ2-3, with D unclear. Trimming shortened V by 10 bases and J by 0 bases, and 17 bases separated the two germline ends. CDR1 MNHEY and CDR2 SVGEGT come from the germline V gene. The CDR3 sequence is 15 residues long. CDR3 DNA: TGTGCCACCTGGATGAACCCCCTAAGCACAGATACGCAGTATTGT. Its translation: CATWMNPLSTDTQYC.

This clonotype was seen repeatedly, ten times or more. The chain has TRBV7-9 and TRBJ2-2; D remains ambiguous. Germline V gene lookup returns CDR1 SEHNR and CDR2 FQNEAQ (reference sequence). V lost 0 bases, J lost 1 base, and 6 bases lay in between. This CDR3 contains 15 residues. DNA for the CDR3: TGTGCCAGCAGCTTAGCCAGCCTGAACACCGGGGAGCTGTTTTTT. It encodes CASSLASLNTGELFF.

This clonotype was picked up many times. The V call is TRBV11-2, the J call TRBJ1-1; D is ambiguous. V lost 5 bases to trimming and J lost 3 bases, with 10 bases between them. CDR1 SGHAT and CDR2 FQNNGV come from the germline V gene. The CDR3 has 13 amino acids. The DNA of the CDR3 is TGTGCCAGCAGCCTCATAATGGACACTGAAGCTTTCTTT. Translated: CASSLIMDTEAFF.